The TCR beta chain described here comes from a study of CD8 T cells in ankylosing spondylitis. Notes on the study in general: Among TCR beta sequences, a motif of under ten highly homologous variants appeared characteristic of ankylosing spondylitis blood. Matched ankylosing spondylitis synovial fluid reportedly showed significant enrichment of disease-linked clones. A number of the motif variants had already been described in reactive arthritis synovial fluid and blood.

This clonotype has more than one count but fewer than ten. What it recognizes is unknown. The length of the CDR3 is 15 residues. CDR1 is SGHAT and CDR2 is FQNNGV in the germline V gene. The V gene lost 0 bases and the J gene lost 2 bases, with 11 bases spanning the gap. TCRdb ran MiXCR on the 5' RACE reads and lists one entry per CDR3 protein. Of approximately 500,000 distinct CDR3 sequences in the sample, about an eighth are singletons; the top ten hold approximately 6.3%. This receptor was taken from a male donor with ankylosing spondylitis. The material sequenced was blood, either unsorted or a sorted T cell fraction (not recorded which). V usage is TRBV11-2 and J usage is TRBJ2-7; D is unresolved. The CDR3 region has the DNA TGTGCCAGCAGCTTAGATCGAGGACGTACCTACGAGCAGTACTTC. Residues: CASSLDRGRTYEQYF.